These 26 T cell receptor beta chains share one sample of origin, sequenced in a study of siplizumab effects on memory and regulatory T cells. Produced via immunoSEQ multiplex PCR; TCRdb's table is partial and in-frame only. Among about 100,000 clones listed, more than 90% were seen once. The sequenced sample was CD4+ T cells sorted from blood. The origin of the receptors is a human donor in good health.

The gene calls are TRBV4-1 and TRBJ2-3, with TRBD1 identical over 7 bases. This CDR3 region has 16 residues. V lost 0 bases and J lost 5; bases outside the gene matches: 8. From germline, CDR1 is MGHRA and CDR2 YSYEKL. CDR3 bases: TGCGCCAGCAGCCAAGATAGGGGGCCGCCGGGAGATACGCAGTATTTT. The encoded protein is CASSQDRGPPGDTQYF.

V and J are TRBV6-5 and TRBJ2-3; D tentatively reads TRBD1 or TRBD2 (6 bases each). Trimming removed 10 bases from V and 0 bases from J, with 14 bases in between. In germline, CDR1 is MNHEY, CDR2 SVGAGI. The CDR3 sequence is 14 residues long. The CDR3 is CATGRGRSTDTQYF. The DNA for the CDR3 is TGTGCCACGGGACGGGGGCGTAGCACAGATACGCAGTATTTT.

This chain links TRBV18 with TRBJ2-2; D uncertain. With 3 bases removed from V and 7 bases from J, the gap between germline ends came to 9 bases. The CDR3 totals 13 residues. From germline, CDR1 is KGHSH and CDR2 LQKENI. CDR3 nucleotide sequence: TGTGCCAGCTCACCTGGGTCTGGCGGGGAGCTGTTTTTT. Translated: CASSPGSGGELFF.

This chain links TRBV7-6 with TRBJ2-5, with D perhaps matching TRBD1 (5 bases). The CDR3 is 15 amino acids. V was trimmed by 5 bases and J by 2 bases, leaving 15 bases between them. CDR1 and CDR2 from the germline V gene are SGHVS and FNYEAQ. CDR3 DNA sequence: TGTGCCAGCAGCCCGACTTGGGGCCGACAAGAGACCCAGTACTTC. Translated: CASSPTWGRQETQYF.

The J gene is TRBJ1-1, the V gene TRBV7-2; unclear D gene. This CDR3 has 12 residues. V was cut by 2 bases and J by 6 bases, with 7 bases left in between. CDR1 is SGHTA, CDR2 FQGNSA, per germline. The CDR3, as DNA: TGTGCCAGCAGCTTATTAGGGTCTGAAGCTTTCTTT. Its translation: CASSLLGSEAFF.

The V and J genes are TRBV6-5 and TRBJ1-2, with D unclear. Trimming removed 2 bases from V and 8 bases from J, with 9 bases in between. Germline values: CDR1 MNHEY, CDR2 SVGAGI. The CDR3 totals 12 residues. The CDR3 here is CASSYRVGGYTF. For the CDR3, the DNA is TGTGCCAGCAGTTACCGGGTGGGGGGCTACACCTTC.

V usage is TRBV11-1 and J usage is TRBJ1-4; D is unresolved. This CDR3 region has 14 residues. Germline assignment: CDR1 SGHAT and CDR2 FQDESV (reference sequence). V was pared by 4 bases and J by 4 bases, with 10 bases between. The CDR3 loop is CASSSTDYNEKLFF. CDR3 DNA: TGTGCCAGCAGCTCCACAGACTATAATGAAAAACTGTTTTTT.

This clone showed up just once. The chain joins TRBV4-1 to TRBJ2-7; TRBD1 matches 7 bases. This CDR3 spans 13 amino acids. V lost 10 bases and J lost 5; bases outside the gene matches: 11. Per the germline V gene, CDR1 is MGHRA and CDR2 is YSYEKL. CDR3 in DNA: TGCGCCACTCTCGACAGGGTTACTAACGAGCAGTACTTC. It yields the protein CATLDRVTNEQYF.

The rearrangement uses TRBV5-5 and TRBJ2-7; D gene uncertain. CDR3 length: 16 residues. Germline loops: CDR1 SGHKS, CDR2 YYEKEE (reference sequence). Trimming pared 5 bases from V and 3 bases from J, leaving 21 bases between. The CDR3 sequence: CASSWGAPQLRYEQYF. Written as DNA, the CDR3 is TGTGCCAGCAGTTGGGGTGCGCCACAACTCCGCTACGAGCAGTACTTC.

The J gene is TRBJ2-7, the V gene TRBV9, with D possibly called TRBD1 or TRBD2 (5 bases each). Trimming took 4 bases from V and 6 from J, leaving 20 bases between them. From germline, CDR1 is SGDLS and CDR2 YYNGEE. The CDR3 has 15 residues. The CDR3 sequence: CASSSEIGTPSEQYF. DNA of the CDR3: TGTGCCAGCAGCTCTGAAATTGGGACGCCGTCCGAGCAGTACTTC.

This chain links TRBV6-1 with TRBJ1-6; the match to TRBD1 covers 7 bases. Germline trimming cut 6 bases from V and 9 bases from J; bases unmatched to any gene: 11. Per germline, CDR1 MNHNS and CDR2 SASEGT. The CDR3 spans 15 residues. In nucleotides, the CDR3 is TGTGCCAGCAGCCGAACAGGGGCGGGTAGTTCACCCCTCCACTTT. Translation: CASSRTGAGSSPLHF.

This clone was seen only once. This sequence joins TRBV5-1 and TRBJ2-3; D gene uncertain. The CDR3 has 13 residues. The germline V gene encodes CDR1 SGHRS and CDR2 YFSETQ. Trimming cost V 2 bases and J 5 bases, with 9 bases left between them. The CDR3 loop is CASSFPGEDTQYF. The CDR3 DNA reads TGCGCCAGCAGCTTCCCAGGAGAAGATACGCAGTATTTT. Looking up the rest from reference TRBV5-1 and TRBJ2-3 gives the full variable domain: KAGVTQTPRYLIKTRGQQVTLSCSPISGHRSVSWYQQTPGQGLQFLFEYFSETQRNKGNFPGRFSGRQFSNSRSEMNVSTLELGDSALYLCASSFPGEDTQYFGPGTRLTVL.

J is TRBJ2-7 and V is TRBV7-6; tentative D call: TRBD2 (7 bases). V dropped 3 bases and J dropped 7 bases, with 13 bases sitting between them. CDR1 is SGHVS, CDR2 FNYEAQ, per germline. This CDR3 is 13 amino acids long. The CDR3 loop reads CASSLYREGEQYF. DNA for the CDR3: TGTGCCAGCAGCTTGTACAGGGAGGGGGAGCAGTACTTC.

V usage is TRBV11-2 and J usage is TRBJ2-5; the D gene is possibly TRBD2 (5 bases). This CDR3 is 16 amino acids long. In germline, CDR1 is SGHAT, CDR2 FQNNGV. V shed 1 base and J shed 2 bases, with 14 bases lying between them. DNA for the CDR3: TGTGCCAGCAGCTTAGGTCTCGGAGGACCTCAAGAGACCCAGTACTTC. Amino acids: CASSLGLGGPQETQYF.

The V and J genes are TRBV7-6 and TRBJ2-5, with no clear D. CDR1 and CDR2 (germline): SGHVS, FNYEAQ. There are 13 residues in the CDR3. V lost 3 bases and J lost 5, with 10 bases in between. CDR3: CASSLGGRETQYF. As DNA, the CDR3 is TGTGCCAGCAGCTTGGGTGGAAGGGAGACCCAGTACTTC.

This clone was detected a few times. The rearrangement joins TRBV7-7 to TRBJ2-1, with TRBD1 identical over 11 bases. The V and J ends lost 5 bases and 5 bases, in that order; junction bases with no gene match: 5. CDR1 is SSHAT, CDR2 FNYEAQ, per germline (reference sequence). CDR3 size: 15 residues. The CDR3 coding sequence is TGTGCCAGCAGCCCCGGGACAGGGGGTAACAATGAGCAGTTCTTC. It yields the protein CASSPGTGGNNEQFF.

The DNA for the CDR3 is TGTGCCAGCAGCCCGGGGGCCCGAGGGGAGCTGTTTTTT. It codes for CASSPGARGELFF. The chain uses TRBV6-5 and TRBJ2-2; TRBD1 or TRBD2 may be the D gene (6 bases each). This CDR3 spans 13 amino acids. V was trimmed by 6 bases and J by 8 bases, leaving 13 bases between them. Germline lookup yields CDR1 MNHEY and CDR2 SVGAGI.

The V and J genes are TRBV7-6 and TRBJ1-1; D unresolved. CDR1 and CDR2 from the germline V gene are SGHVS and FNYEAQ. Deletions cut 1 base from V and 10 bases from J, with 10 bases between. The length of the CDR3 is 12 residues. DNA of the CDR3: TGTGCCAGCAGCTTAGTTCGGGGTATAGCTTTCTTT. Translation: CASSLVRGIAFF.

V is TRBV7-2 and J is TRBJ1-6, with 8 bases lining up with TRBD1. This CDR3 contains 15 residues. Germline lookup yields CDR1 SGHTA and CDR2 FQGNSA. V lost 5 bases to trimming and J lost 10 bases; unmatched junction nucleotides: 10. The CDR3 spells CASSVQGALGSPLHF. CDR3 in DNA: TGTGCCAGCAGCGTTCAGGGGGCTCTCGGGTCACCCCTCCACTTT.

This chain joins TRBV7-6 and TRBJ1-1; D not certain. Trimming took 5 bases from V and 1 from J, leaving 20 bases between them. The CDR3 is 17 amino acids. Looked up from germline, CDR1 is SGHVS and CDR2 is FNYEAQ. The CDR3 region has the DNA TGTGCCAGCAGCCTTAGTTATTCCTGGGCCGAGAACACTGAAGCTTTCTTT. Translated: CASSLSYSWAENTEAFF.

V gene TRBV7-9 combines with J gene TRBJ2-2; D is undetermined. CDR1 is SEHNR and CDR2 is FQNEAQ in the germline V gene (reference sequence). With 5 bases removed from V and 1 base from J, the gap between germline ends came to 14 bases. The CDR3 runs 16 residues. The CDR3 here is CASSPIRYENTGELFF. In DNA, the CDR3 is TGTGCCAGCAGCCCGATTCGATACGAGAACACCGGGGAGCTGTTTTTT.

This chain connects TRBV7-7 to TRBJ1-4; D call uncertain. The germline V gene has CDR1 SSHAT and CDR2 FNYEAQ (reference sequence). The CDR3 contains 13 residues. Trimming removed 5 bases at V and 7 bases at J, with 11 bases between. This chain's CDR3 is CASSEIVGEKLFF. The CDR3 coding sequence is TGTGCCAGCAGCGAGATCGTGGGTGAAAAACTGTTTTTT. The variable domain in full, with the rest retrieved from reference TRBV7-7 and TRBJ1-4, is GAGVSQSPRYKVTKRGQDVTLRCDPISSHATLYWYQQALGQGPEFLTYFNYEAQPDKSGLPSDRFSAERPEGSISTLTIQRTEQRDSAMYRCASSEIVGEKLFFGSGTQLSVL.

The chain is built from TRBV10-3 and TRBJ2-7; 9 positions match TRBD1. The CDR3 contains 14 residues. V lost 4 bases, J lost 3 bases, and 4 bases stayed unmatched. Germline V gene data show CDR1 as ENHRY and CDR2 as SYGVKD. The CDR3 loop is CAISAGQGIYEQYF. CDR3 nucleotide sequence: TGTGCCATCAGTGCGGGACAGGGTATCTACGAGCAGTACTTC.

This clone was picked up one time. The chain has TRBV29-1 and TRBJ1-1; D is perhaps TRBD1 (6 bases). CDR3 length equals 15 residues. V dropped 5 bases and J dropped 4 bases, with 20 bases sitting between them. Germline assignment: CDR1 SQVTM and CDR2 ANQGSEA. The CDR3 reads CSVTTSIRGGTEAFF. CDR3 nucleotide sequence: TGCAGCGTTACCACTTCCATTAGAGGGGGCACTGAAGCTTTCTTT.

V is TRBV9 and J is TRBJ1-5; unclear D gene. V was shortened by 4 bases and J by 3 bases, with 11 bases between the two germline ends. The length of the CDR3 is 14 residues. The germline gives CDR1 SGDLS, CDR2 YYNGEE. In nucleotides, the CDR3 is TGTGCCAGCAGCCCCCGGCAGGACAATCAGCCCCAGCATTTT. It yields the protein CASSPRQDNQPQHF. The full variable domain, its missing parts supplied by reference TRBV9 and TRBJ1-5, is DSGVTQTPKHLITATGQRVTLRCSPRSGDLSVYWYQQSLDQGLQFLIQYYNGEERAKGNILERFSAQQFPDLHSELNLSSLELGDSALYFCASSPRQDNQPQHFGDGTRLSIL.

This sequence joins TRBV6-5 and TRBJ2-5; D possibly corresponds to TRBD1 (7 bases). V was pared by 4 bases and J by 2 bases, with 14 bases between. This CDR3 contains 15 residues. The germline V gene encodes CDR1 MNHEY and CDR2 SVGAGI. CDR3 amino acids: CASSSRGRKQETQYF. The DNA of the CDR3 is TGTGCCAGCAGTTCCAGGGGGAGGAAGCAAGAGACCCAGTACTTC.